A selection of T cell receptor beta chains follows, all from one sample in a study of Ad26.COV2.S vaccination and SARS-CoV-2 variants. Generated by immunoSEQ multiplex PCR, the TCRdb table keeps only in-frame clones and is missing some. This sample has 400,000 to 450,000 clones, with over 75% found just once. Sequences were derived from peripheral blood, sampled in a trial of Ad26.COV2.S vaccine versus placebo. Source of these receptors: a person aged 18 to 65 who received the Ad26.COV2.S COVID-19 vaccine or a placebo. The CDR3 runs from the conserved cysteine through the conserved F or W. A D gene is named only where the DNA matches it firmly. Some rows mark clone size as missing; the rest say once, few, many or name a class of expanded clone.

cdr3_length: 15; j_call: TRBJ2-7; d_call: .; clone_size: .; v_call: TRBV7-2; cdr3_aa: CASSLAVVSPYEQYF; cdr3_nt: TGTGCCAGCAGCTTAGCCGTTGTCAGCCCCTACGAGCAGTACTTC
cdr3_length: 15; j_call: TRBJ2-7; d_call: TRBD2; clone_size: .; v_call: TRBV4-2; cdr3_aa: CASSGGSGSSYEQYF; cdr3_nt: TGTGCCAGCAGCGGAGGGAGCGGGAGTAGCTACGAGCAGTACTTC
cdr3_length: 12; j_call: TRBJ1-2; d_call: TRBD1; clone_size: .; v_call: TRBV2; cdr3_aa: CASRTDRSRYTF; cdr3_nt: TGTGCCAGCAGGACGGACAGGTCAAGGTACACCTTC
cdr3_length: 14; j_call: TRBJ2-3; d_call: .; clone_size: .; v_call: TRBV27; cdr3_aa: CASSISGDTDTQYF; cdr3_nt: TGTGCCAGCAGTATTAGCGGAGACACAGATACGCAGTATTTT
cdr3_length: 15; j_call: TRBJ2-3; d_call: TRBD2; clone_size: .; v_call: TRBV6-5; cdr3_aa: CASRSRGGFTDTQYF; cdr3_nt: TGTGCCAGCAGATCCCGCGGGGGATTCACAGATACGCAGTATTTT
cdr3_length: 15; j_call: TRBJ1-1; d_call: TRBD1; clone_size: .; v_call: TRBV15; cdr3_aa: CATSRAQGALTEAFF; cdr3_nt: TGTGCCACCAGCAGAGCCCAGGGGGCTTTGACTGAAGCTTTCTTT
cdr3_length: 16; j_call: TRBJ2-1; d_call: TRBD2; clone_size: .; v_call: TRBV2; cdr3_aa: CASSEYSGRSYNEQFF; cdr3_nt: TGTGCCAGCAGTGAATATAGCGGGAGGTCCTACAATGAGCAGTTCTTC
cdr3_length: 16; j_call: TRBJ2-7; d_call: TRBD1; clone_size: .; v_call: TRBV14; cdr3_aa: CASSTSDRGRAREQYF; cdr3_nt: TGTGCCAGCAGCACGTCGGACAGGGGGCGAGCTAGGGAGCAGTACTTC
cdr3_length: 14; j_call: TRBJ2-7; d_call: .; clone_size: .; v_call: TRBV6-5; cdr3_aa: CASSLRGGTYEQYF; cdr3_nt: TGTGCCAGCAGTCTCAGGGGAGGGACCTACGAGCAGTACTTC
cdr3_length: 11; j_call: TRBJ1-1; d_call: .; clone_size: .; v_call: TRBV20-1; cdr3_aa: CSANTPIEAFF; cdr3_nt: TGCAGTGCTAACACACCAATTGAAGCTTTCTTT
cdr3_length: 15; j_call: TRBJ2-7; d_call: TRBD1; clone_size: .; v_call: TRBV3-1/TRBV3-2; cdr3_aa: CASSHSGQGDHEQYF; cdr3_nt: TGTGCCAGCAGCCATTCGGGACAGGGTGACCACGAGCAGTACTTC
cdr3_length: 11; j_call: TRBJ1-2; d_call: .; clone_size: .; v_call: TRBV20-1; cdr3_aa: CSAAHNYGYTF; cdr3_nt: TGCAGTGCTGCTCATAACTATGGCTACACCTTC
cdr3_length: 17; j_call: TRBJ2-7; d_call: .; clone_size: .; v_call: TRBV7-2; cdr3_aa: CASSLVPPHTTSYEQYF; cdr3_nt: TGTGCCAGCAGCTTAGTCCCCCCGCACACCACCTCCTACGAGCAGTACTTC
cdr3_length: 13; j_call: TRBJ1-2; d_call: TRBD1; clone_size: .; v_call: TRBV20-1; cdr3_aa: CSASLGQNYGYTF; cdr3_nt: TGCAGTGCTAGTTTGGGACAGAACTATGGCTACACCTTC
cdr3_length: 16; j_call: TRBJ2-1; d_call: TRBD2; clone_size: .; v_call: TRBV27; cdr3_aa: CASSETLAGSYNEQFF; cdr3_nt: TGTGCCAGCAGTGAAACTCTAGCGGGGTCATACAATGAGCAGTTCTTC
cdr3_length: 17; j_call: TRBJ2-2; d_call: .; clone_size: .; v_call: TRBV6-1; cdr3_aa: CASSEAGEILEAGELFF; cdr3_nt: TGTGCCAGCAGTGAAGCGGGGGAAATCTTAGAAGCCGGGGAGCTGTTTTTT
cdr3_length: 16; j_call: TRBJ1-2; d_call: .; clone_size: once; v_call: TRBV7-8; cdr3_aa: CASSLAGTGANYGYTF; cdr3_nt: TGTGCCAGCAGCTTAGCGGGGACTGGAGCTAACTATGGCTACACCTTC
cdr3_length: 16; j_call: TRBJ1-1; d_call: TRBD1; clone_size: .; v_call: TRBV5-1; cdr3_aa: CASSDPSQGGHTEAFF; cdr3_nt: TGCGCCAGCAGCGACCCATCCCAGGGGGGTCACACTGAAGCTTTCTTT
cdr3_length: 13; j_call: TRBJ2-6; d_call: .; clone_size: .; v_call: TRBV28; cdr3_aa: CASRTHGANVLTF; cdr3_nt: TGTGCCAGCAGGACCCACGGGGCCAACGTCCTGACTTTC
cdr3_length: 16; j_call: TRBJ2-1; d_call: TRBD2; clone_size: .; v_call: TRBV28; cdr3_aa: CASSYSGSGSYNEQFF; cdr3_nt: TGTGCCAGCAGTTATAGCGGGAGTGGCTCCTACAATGAGCAGTTCTTC
cdr3_length: 15; j_call: TRBJ1-1; d_call: .; clone_size: .; v_call: TRBV27; cdr3_aa: CASSPAGFGSTEAFF; cdr3_nt: TGTGCCAGCAGTCCCGCGGGGTTTGGTAGCACTGAAGCTTTCTTT
cdr3_length: 16; j_call: TRBJ1-1; d_call: .; clone_size: .; v_call: TRBV21-1; cdr3_aa: CASSKRIGQWVREAFF; cdr3_nt: TGTGCCAGCAGCAAAAGGATTGGACAGTGGGTAAGGGAAGCTTTCTTT
cdr3_length: 15; j_call: TRBJ2-2; d_call: TRBD1; clone_size: .; v_call: TRBV6-5; cdr3_aa: CASRSQGAFTGELFF; cdr3_nt: TGTGCCAGCAGATCACAGGGGGCTTTCACCGGGGAGCTGTTTTTT
cdr3_length: 15; j_call: TRBJ2-1; d_call: TRBD1; clone_size: .; v_call: TRBV30; cdr3_aa: CAWTLLRGRNNEQFF; cdr3_nt: TGTGCCTGGACCCTGTTAAGGGGGCGAAACAATGAGCAGTTCTTC
cdr3_length: 14; j_call: TRBJ2-7; d_call: .; clone_size: once; v_call: TRBV7-2; cdr3_aa: CASSPGTGRNEQYF; cdr3_nt: TGTGCCAGCAGCCCTGGGACCGGTAGGAACGAGCAGTACTTC
cdr3_length: 14; j_call: TRBJ2-4; d_call: .; clone_size: .; v_call: TRBV19; cdr3_aa: CASRDTGLKNIQYF; cdr3_nt: TGTGCCAGTAGGGATACAGGACTCAAAAACATTCAGTACTTC
cdr3_length: 14; j_call: TRBJ1-5; d_call: TRBD1; clone_size: few; v_call: TRBV10-3; cdr3_aa: CAICSGQGNQPQHF; cdr3_nt: TGTGCCATCTGCTCGGGACAGGGGAATCAGCCCCAGCATTTT
cdr3_length: 14; j_call: TRBJ2-3; d_call: .; clone_size: few; v_call: TRBV4-1; cdr3_aa: CASSQDPGTDTQYF; cdr3_nt: TGCGCCAGCAGCCAAGATCCAGGCACAGATACGCAGTATTTT